These 15 T cell receptor beta chains came from one sample sequenced in a study of T cells in women clearing cervical HPV infection. Sequenced by immunoSEQ multiplex PCR; TCRdb stores in-frame clones only, minus some. This sample's table reports around 18,000 clones. The sample consisted of blood buffy coat. All receptors come from a woman between 18 and 69 years old with a cervical HPV16 infection that either progressed to CIN3+ or cleared (not recorded which).

A note on this clone: Coverage ceases 3 residues before the CDR3 finishes, and the germline J gene fills in the end. The gene calls are TRBV18 and TRBJ2-7; maybe TRBD1 (5 bases). CDR1 is KGHSH, CDR2 LQKENI, per germline. The CDR3 totals 14 residues. Trimming pared 1 base from V and 2 bases from J, leaving 9 bases between. Incomplete CDR3 DNA: TGTGCCAGCTCACCACGCGAAGGGGCCTACGAG. Translated: CASSPREGAYE. The complete CDR3 reads CASSPREGAYEQYF.

The covered CDR3 bases are TGTGCCAGCAGTGAAGAGGGGAGGGGCACCGGGGAG. Its protein is CASSEEGRGTGE. The CDR3 in its entirety is CASSEEGRGTGELFF. The chain has TRBV2 and TRBJ2-2; 7 positions agree with TRBD2. The CDR3 end lies 3 residues beyond the end of the read and is filled in from the germline J gene. The V gene's germline CDR1 is SNHLY and CDR2 FYNNEI. The CDR3 has 15 residues. V trimming: 1 base; J trimming: 4 bases; junction bases outside the gene matches: 3. Full variable domain (remainder filled in from reference TRBV2 and TRBJ2-2): EPEVTQTPSHQVTQMGQEVILRCVPISNHLYFYWYRQILGQKVEFLVSFYNNEISEKSEIFDDQFSVERPDGSNFTLKIRSTKLEDSAMYFCASSEEGRGTGELFFGEGSRLTVL.

Concerning this clone: The germline gene is not matched at one end of the junction; a read error may be the cause. The missing CDR3 end, 3 residues past where the read stops, is filled in from the germline J gene. The chain is built from TRBV20-1 and TRBJ2-3; 10 nucleotides align to TRBD1. Germline-derived CDR1 and CDR2 are DFQATT and SNEGSKA (reference sequence). The CDR3 runs to 13 residues. CDR3 region: CSAGRQGAETQYF. The sequenced part of the CDR3 DNA is TGCAGTGCTGGCCGACAGGGGGCAGAGACG.

Worth noting for this clone: The observed sequence ends 3 residues before the CDR3 terminus, with the missing tail filled in from the germline J gene. The V gene is TRBV5-6, the J gene TRBJ1-2, with a tentative D call TRBD1 (6 bases). Trimming left V 4 bases short and J 7 bases short, with 17 bases between. CDR1 is SGHDT, CDR2 YYEEEE, per germline. The CDR3 runs 14 residues. The sequenced part of the CDR3 DNA is TGTGCCAGCAGCCCCAGCGGGGGGCTAGTTGGC. Protein sequence: CASSPSGGLVG. The entire CDR3 reads CASSPSGGLVGYTF.

Notes on this clone: The read terminates 3 residues ahead of where the CDR3 ends, so the germline J gene completes it. V and J are TRBV5-1 and TRBJ2-7; unclear D gene. V lost 0 bases, J lost 2 bases, and 9 bases lay in between. The CDR3 contains 14 residues. CDR1 and CDR2 from the germline V gene are SGHRS and YFSETQ. The CDR3 loop is CASSLEQPTYEQYF. Incomplete CDR3 DNA: TGCGCCAGCAGCTTGGAACAGCCAACCTACGAG. The whole variable domain, filled in from reference TRBV5-1 and TRBJ2-7, reads KAGVTQTPRYLIKTRGQQVTLSCSPISGHRSVSWYQQTPGQGLQFLFEYFSETQRNKGNFPGRFSGRQFSNSRSEMNVSTLELGDSALYLCASSLEQPTYEQYFGPGTRLTVT.

A remark on this clone: The read falls 3 residues short of the CDR3 end, and the missing part is taken from the germline J gene. This sequence joins TRBV20-1 and TRBJ1-5; TRBD1 matches 8 bases. V lost 6 bases and J lost 7; bases outside the gene matches: 5. The CDR3 has 12 residues. The germline CDR1 and CDR2 sequences are DFQATT and SNEGSKA (reference sequence). CDR3 protein: CSATGGNQPQHF. The CDR3 bases that were read are TGCAGTGCAACAGGGGGAAACCAGCCC.

About this clone: Read coverage stops 3 residues before the CDR3 terminus; the germline J gene supplies the remainder. The chain employs TRBV10-3 and TRBJ1-5; TRBD1 is a possible D gene (5 bases). Between the trimmed V and J ends, which lost 4 bases and 3 bases, there was a span of 16 bases. The CDR3 runs 16 residues. Germline loops: CDR1 ENHRY, CDR2 SYGVKD. The sequenced CDR3 bases are TGTGCCATCAGTGCTATAGGGGAAGGGGCCAATCAGCCC. Its protein product is CAISAIGEGANQP. The CDR3 in its entirety is CAISAIGEGANQPQHF.

Details on this clone: The sequence runs out 3 residues before the end of the CDR3; the remainder is reconstructed from the germline J gene. The chain couples TRBV7-2 to TRBJ2-2, with D uncertain. Germline CDR1 reads SGHTA; CDR2 reads FQGNSA. This CDR3 spans 12 amino acids. The CDR3 region is CASSETHSPLFF. The CDR3 DNA, read in part, is TGTGCCAGCAGCGAGACTCATTCACCG. Full variable domain (remainder filled in from reference TRBV7-2 and TRBJ2-2): GAGVSQSPSNKVTEKGKDVELRCDPISGHTALYWYRQSLGQGLEFLIYFQGNSAPDKSGLPSDRFSAERTGGSVSTLTIQRTQQEDSAVYLCASSETHSPLFFGEGSRLTVL.

Points on this clone: The CDR3 extends 3 residues past the end of the read, so its final part is completed from the germline J gene. This chain uses TRBV5-4 with TRBJ2-3, with 10 nucleotides matching TRBD1. V gave up 0 bases and J gave up 5 bases; unmatched junction bases: 6. CDR1 and CDR2 from the germline V gene are SGHNT and YYREEE (reference sequence). This CDR3 has 16 amino acids. The CDR3 is CASSLDRDRGIDTQYF. Incomplete CDR3 DNA: TGTGCCAGCAGCTTGGACCGGGACAGGGGAATAGATACG.

Remarks on this clone: The read finishes 3 residues shy of the CDR3 end, and the germline J gene is used to complete it. The chain carries TRBV29-1 and TRBJ1-2; TRBD1 might be the D (6 bases). Germline V gives CDR1 SQVTM, CDR2 ANQGSEA. With 2 bases removed from V and 4 bases from J, the gap between germline ends came to 14 bases. This CDR3 is 14 amino acids long. The CDR3 bases that were read are TGCAGCGTTGAACGGCCAGGGGAGTTCTATGGC. It translates to CSVERPGEFYG. The whole CDR3 sequence reads CSVERPGEFYGYTF.

To note about this clone: The CDR3 goes on 3 residues after the read ends, and that part is filled in from the germline J gene. The chain recombines TRBV7-3 with TRBJ2-7, with D possibly matching TRBD1 (6 bases). V lost 1 base to trimming and J lost 3 bases, with 25 bases between them. The CDR3 has 19 residues. Germline CDR1 is SGHTA and CDR2 is FQGTGA. The CDR3 here is CASSLKVPGQGRLIYEQYF. The part of the CDR3 DNA that was read is TGTGCCAGCAGCTTAAAGGTGCCCGGCCAGGGGCGATTAATCTACGAG.

This clone counts as medium-sized by frequency. The DNA ends 3 residues before the CDR3 does, and the rest of the CDR3 is filled in from the germline J gene. V usage is TRBV28 and J usage is TRBJ2-7, with D perhaps matching TRBD1 (5 bases). CDR3 length: 16 residues. The germline gives CDR1 MDHEN, CDR2 SYDVKM. The ends were cut back, 2 bases at V and 1 base at J, with 15 bases in the middle. The DNA read from the CDR3 is TGTGCCAGCAGTTTACCGCCAGCAGGGCTTTCCTACGAG. It is translated as CASSLPPAGLSYE. The entire CDR3 protein is CASSLPPAGLSYEQYF.

Of note for this clone: Read coverage stops 3 residues before the CDR3 terminus; the germline J gene supplies the remainder. V usage is TRBV29-1 and J usage is TRBJ2-7; no clear D. Germline V lookup: CDR1 SQVTM, CDR2 ANQGSEA. The CDR3 is made up of 11 amino acids. With 4 bases removed from V and 0 bases from J, the gap between germline ends came to 4 bases. CDR3 DNA, as far as it was read: TGCAGCGTTGTCATCTCCTACGAG. Translated, it gives CSVVISYE. From start to end, the CDR3 is CSVVISYEQYF.

As to this clone: The CDR3 end falls 3 residues outside the read, so it is completed with the germline J gene. The genes are TRBV6-2 or TRBV6-3 and TRBJ2-5, with TRBD2 matching over 7 bases. V dropped 6 bases and J dropped 5; count of bases not matched to a gene: 3. The V gene's germline CDR1 is MNHEY and CDR2 SVGEGT. This CDR3 comprises 12 residues. CDR3 DNA (partial): TGTGCCAGCAGCCGGGGGGAGGAGACC. This encodes CASSRGEET. In full, the CDR3 is CASSRGEETQYF.

Turning to this clone: The read gets to within 3 residues of the CDR3 end, and the germline J gene fills in the rest. The chain combines TRBV18 with TRBJ1-2, with D possibly being TRBD1 (5 bases). Trimming shortened V by 2 bases and J by 5 bases, and 15 bases separated the two germline ends. Per the germline V gene, CDR1 is KGHSH and CDR2 is LQKENI. This CDR3 region has 15 residues. The CDR3 bases that were read are TGTGCCAGCTCACCAGGCGGGACGGGGACTTATGGC. This codes for CASSPGGTGTYG. The whole CDR3 protein is CASSPGGTGTYGYTF.